This TCR beta chain was sequenced during a study of cytomegalovirus exposure and HLA in healthy donors. Whole-study findings and limits: Earlier findings revealed that most TCR beta V segments proved productive either about 87% or about 30% of the time.

Trimming cost V 6 bases and J 3 bases; bases outside gene matches: 8. Germline CDR1 and CDR2: MDHEN and SYDVKM. The CDR3 sequence is 14 residues long. Primers included in the PCR were 60 Vbeta and 13 Jbeta primers. Profiling relied on immunoSEQ multiplex PCR, and the TCRdb table lists in-frame clones only, not all of them. Of about 120,000 clones listed, less than 85% are singletons. Notes on this clone: Its antigen is not identified.

Sequenced sample: PBMCs. The source is a young man in good health and CMV-seronegative. The chain uses TRBV28 and TRBJ2-7, with 7 bases aligning to TRBD2. The DNA of the CDR3 is TGTGCCAGCAGCCCCGGGAGGCGTATCTACGAGCAGTACTTC. Translated, it gives CASSPGRRIYEQYF.